Listed below are T cell receptor beta chains from one sample, sequenced in a study of blood T cell repertoires in COVID-19. The data were produced by immunoSEQ multiplex PCR, yet TCRdb's version contains in-frame clones alone and is incomplete. In the table there are about 22,000 clones, over 80% of which are singletons. The sequenced sample consisted of peripheral blood. Receptor source: an elderly man with active or convalescent COVID-19. Both conserved end residues are part of each CDR3. A D gene is named only where the DNA matches it firmly. Size tells how often a clone was seen (once, few, many) or the class of an expanded clone, and some rows leave it out.

v_call	d_call	clone_size	j_call	cdr3_aa	cdr3_nt
TRBV15	TRBD2	once	TRBJ2-1	CATSRDDMGLAGDTEQFF	TGTGCCACCAGCAGAGATGATATGGGACTAGCGGGAGATACTGAGCAGTTCTTC
TRBV6-5	NA	few	TRBJ2-7	CASSWGVANEQYF	TGTGCCAGCAGCTGGGGGGTAGCCAACGAGCAGTACTTC
TRBV29-1	NA	NA	TRBJ2-6	CSVEDFQGGANVLTF	TGCAGCGTTGAAGATTTTCAGGGGGGGGCCAACGTCCTGACTTTC
TRBV2	NA	NA	TRBJ1-2	CASSNTPTANYGYTF	TGTGCCAGCAGTAACACCCCGACTGCAAACTATGGCTACACCTTC
TRBV28	NA	NA	TRBJ1-1	CASSPLQGGLNTEAFF	TGTGCCAGCAGTCCGTTACAGGGTGGGTTGAACACTGAAGCTTTCTTT
TRBV6-2/TRBV6-3	NA	NA	TRBJ2-2	CASSYSSFSGELFF	TGTGCCAGCAGTTACTCTTCTTTTTCTGGGGAGCTGTTTTTT
TRBV7-9	NA	medium-sized	TRBJ2-1	CASSPPGLDEQFF	TGTGCCAGCAGCCCCCCTGGGCTGGATGAGCAGTTCTTC
TRBV27	TRBD2	NA	TRBJ2-7	CASRVAGGSEQYF	TGTGCCAGCAGGGTAGCGGGAGGGAGTGAGCAGTACTTC
TRBV6-5	NA	NA	TRBJ2-1	CARVNRQGGGEQFF	TGTGCCAGAGTTAACCGCCAGGGAGGAGGTGAGCAGTTCTTC
TRBV7-7	NA	NA	TRBJ2-2	CASSQGGSWGRGELFF	TGTGCTAGCAGCCAAGGTGGTTCATGGGGCCGGGGGGAGCTGTTTTTT
TRBV7-9	NA	NA	TRBJ2-7	CASSWGDGGYEQYF	TGTGCCAGCAGCTGGGGGGATGGGGGCTACGAGCAGTACTTC
TRBV27	NA	NA	TRBJ2-1	CASSARRWGRNEQFF	TGTGCCAGCAGCGCCAGGAGGTGGGGTCGCAATGAGCAGTTCTTC
TRBV30	NA	NA	TRBJ1-1	CAWSARGTPWAFF	TGTGCCTGGAGTGCACGGGGGACCCCTTGGGCTTTCTTT
TRBV2	TRBD2	NA	TRBJ2-7	CASSTFVGRGTSSYEQYF	TGTGCCAGCAGTACCTTCGTCGGGAGGGGGACGTCATCCTACGAGCAGTACTTC
TRBV20-1	NA	NA	TRBJ2-1	CSATPRNEQFF	TGCAGTGCTACACCCAGGAATGAGCAGTTCTTC
TRBV6-1	TRBD1	NA	TRBJ2-7	CASSETVVTQGPLYEQYF	TGTGCCAGCAGTGAAACGGTAGTTACACAGGGGCCCCTCTACGAGCAGTACTTC
TRBV6-2/TRBV6-3	TRBD2	NA	TRBJ2-3	CASSRQAGITTDTQYF	TGTGCCAGCAGTCGGCAAGCGGGGATTACCACAGATACGCAGTATTTT
TRBV6-6	NA	NA	TRBJ1-4	CASTHSYEKLFF	TGTGCCAGCACCCACTCTTATGAAAAACTGTTTTTT
TRBV4-3	NA	NA	TRBJ1-2	CASSHRRQDYGYTF	TGCGCCAGCAGCCATCGTCGACAGGACTATGGCTACACCTTC
TRBV6-1	NA	NA	TRBJ1-2	CASSEVHANYGYTF	TGTGCCAGCAGTGAAGTTCATGCTAACTATGGCTACACCTTC
TRBV9	NA	NA	TRBJ1-2	CASSAGGVYGYTF	TGTGCCAGCAGCGCCGGCGGAGTATATGGCTACACCTTC
TRBV6-2/TRBV6-3	NA	few	TRBJ1-1	CASRPWPGDNTEAFF	TGTGCCAGCAGGCCTTGGCCAGGGGATAACACTGAAGCTTTCTTT
TRBV20-1	TRBD2	NA	TRBJ2-1	CSASRSGGPNEQFF	TGCAGTGCTAGTAGGAGCGGGGGCCCCAATGAGCAGTTCTTC
TRBV19	NA	few	TRBJ2-6	CASKGVSGANVLTF	TGTGCCAGTAAGGGGGTCTCTGGGGCCAACGTCCTGACTTTC
TRBV28	TRBD1	NA	TRBJ1-2	CASKLFGTGYGYTF	TGTGCCAGCAAGCTCTTCGGGACAGGCTATGGCTACACCTTC
TRBV2	TRBD2	few	TRBJ2-1	CASSERRGAASGMRYNEQFF	TGTGCCAGCAGTGAAAGGAGGGGCGCGGCTAGCGGGATGCGGTACAATGAGCAGTTCTTC
TRBV10-2	NA	few	TRBJ2-1	CASKGGGKFF	TGCGCCAGCAAGGGGGGGGGCAAGTTCTTC
TRBV5-1	NA	NA	TRBJ1-5	CASSLDGAGNQPQHF	TGCGCCAGCAGCTTGGACGGAGCGGGCAATCAGCCCCAGCATTTT
TRBV18	TRBD1	NA	TRBJ1-5	CASSPLRQGSNQPQHF	TGTGCCAGCTCACCACTGAGACAGGGCAGCAATCAGCCCCAGCATTTT
TRBV9	TRBD2	once	TRBJ2-1	CASTMGGSSYNEQFF	TGTGCCAGCACCATGGGGGGGAGCTCCTACAATGAGCAGTTCTTC
TRBV7-2	TRBD1	NA	TRBJ2-7	CASGPTGTGPYEQYF	TGTGCCAGCGGACCCACCGGGACAGGACCCTACGAGCAGTACTTC
TRBV18	NA	medium-sized	TRBJ1-4	CASSPSSRGDEKLFF	TGTGCCAGCTCACCATCGTCCAGGGGCGATGAAAAACTGTTTTTT
TRBV6-5	TRBD1	few	TRBJ2-3	CASSLTGLPTDTQYF	TGTGCCAGCAGCTTGACAGGGCTACCCACAGATACGCAGTATTTT